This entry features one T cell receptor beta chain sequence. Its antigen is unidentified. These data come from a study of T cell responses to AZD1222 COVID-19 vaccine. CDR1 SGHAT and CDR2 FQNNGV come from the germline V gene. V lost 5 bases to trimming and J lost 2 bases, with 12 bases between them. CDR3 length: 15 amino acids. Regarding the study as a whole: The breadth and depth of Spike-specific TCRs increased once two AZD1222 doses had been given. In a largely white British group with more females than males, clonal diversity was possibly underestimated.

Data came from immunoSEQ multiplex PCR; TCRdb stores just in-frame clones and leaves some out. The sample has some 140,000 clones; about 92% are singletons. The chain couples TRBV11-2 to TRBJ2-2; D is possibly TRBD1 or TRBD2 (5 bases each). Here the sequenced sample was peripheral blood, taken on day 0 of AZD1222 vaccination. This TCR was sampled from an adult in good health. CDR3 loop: CASSHRDPNTGELFF. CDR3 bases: TGTGCCAGCAGCCACCGGGACCCAAACACCGGGGAGCTGTTTTTT. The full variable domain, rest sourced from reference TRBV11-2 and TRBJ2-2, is EAGVAQSPRYKIIEKRQSVAFWCNPISGHATLYWYQQILGQGPKLLIQFQNNGVVDDSQLPKDRFSAERLKGVDSTLKIQPAKLEDSAVYLCASSHRDPNTGELFFGEGSRLTVL.